The present T cell receptor (beta chain) was sequenced within a study of shared clonotypes between healthy human individuals. Study-wide points: The generation probabilities recorded for non-shared clonotypes fell below those of clonotypes shared by all four donors. Memory subsets generally showed lower estimated richness than naive subsets. When naive CD4 clonotypes were compared across a handful of donors, around 5% were shared.

With respect to this clone: No antigen is known for it.

The naive CD8 subset, CD45RO-negative cells positively selected for CCR7, excluded terminally differentiated effector memory CD45RA+ cells. The CDR3 length is 15 residues. With 1 base removed from V and 5 bases from J, the gap between germline ends came to 14 bases. Per germline, CDR1 LNHNV and CDR2 YYDKDF (reference sequence). Data came from immunoSEQ multiplex PCR; TCRdb stores just in-frame clones and leaves some out. The sample has roughly 770,000 clones; 90% to 98% are singletons. This sequence joins TRBV15 and TRBJ2-5; D might be TRBD1 (7 bases). The clonotype was recovered from a young man in good health. Sequencing input: naive CD8+ T cells sorted from blood. The CDR3 sequence is CATSRARGELETQYF. The CDR3 bases are TGTGCCACCAGCAGAGCCAGGGGGGAGCTCGAGACCCAGTACTTC.